A selection of T cell receptor beta chains follows, all from one sample in a study of blood T cell repertoires in COVID-19. Assay: immunoSEQ multiplex PCR; the TCRdb copy retains only in-frame clones and omits some. The data contain some 70,000 clones, roughly nine tenths of them singletons. The sequencing sample was made of peripheral blood. These receptors came from a man aged 45-65 years with active COVID-19. Each CDR3 is given with its conserved first and last residue. The order of the fields is J gene, clone size, V gene, D gene, CDR3 protein, CDR3 DNA. A D gene is named only where the DNA matches it firmly. Size is omitted from some rows. Given values are once, few, many or a class for expanded clones.

J gene: TRBJ1-5; clone size: once; V gene: TRBV15; D gene: .; CDR3 protein: CATSSGQNNQPQHF; CDR3 DNA: TGTGCCACCAGCAGCGGACAGAACAATCAGCCCCAGCATTTT
J gene: TRBJ1-1; clone size: .; V gene: TRBV6-2/TRBV6-3; D gene: TRBD1; CDR3 protein: CASSRQGSVTEAFF; CDR3 DNA: TGTGCCAGCAGTAGACAGGGATCGGTCACTGAAGCTTTCTTT
J gene: TRBJ1-2; clone size: .; V gene: TRBV2; D gene: .; CDR3 protein: CASSESHTPGYGYTF; CDR3 DNA: TGTGCCAGCAGTGAGAGCCATACTCCGGGGTATGGCTACACCTTC
J gene: TRBJ2-7; clone size: .; V gene: TRBV7-8; D gene: TRBD2; CDR3 protein: CASSSTGLAGGGSYEQYF; CDR3 DNA: TGTGCCAGCAGCTCGACCGGACTAGCGGGAGGGGGCTCCTACGAGCAGTACTTC
J gene: TRBJ2-3; clone size: .; V gene: TRBV9; D gene: TRBD2; CDR3 protein: CASSGAGGSTDTQYF; CDR3 DNA: TGTGCCAGCAGCGGAGCGGGGGGGAGTACAGATACGCAGTATTTT
J gene: TRBJ1-5; clone size: .; V gene: TRBV11-2; D gene: .; CDR3 protein: CASSPDAGETQHF; CDR3 DNA: TGTGCCAGCAGCCCCGATGCCGGGGAGACCCAGCATTTT
J gene: TRBJ1-2; clone size: .; V gene: TRBV2; D gene: .; CDR3 protein: CASSEVRRAGASHFYGYTF; CDR3 DNA: TGTGCCAGCAGTGAAGTTCGTCGGGCAGGGGCTTCACACTTTTATGGCTACACCTTC
J gene: TRBJ2-2; clone size: .; V gene: TRBV5-6; D gene: TRBD1; CDR3 protein: CASSSPDRGLTGELFF; CDR3 DNA: TGTGCCAGCAGCTCCCCGGACAGGGGGCTAACCGGGGAGCTGTTTTTT
J gene: TRBJ2-1; clone size: .; V gene: TRBV5-1; D gene: TRBD2; CDR3 protein: CASSIGLAGGLDEQFF; CDR3 DNA: TGCGCCAGCAGCATCGGACTAGCGGGGGGGCTAGATGAGCAGTTCTTC
J gene: TRBJ2-5; clone size: once; V gene: TRBV9; D gene: .; CDR3 protein: CASSVRGTQETQYF; CDR3 DNA: TGTGCCAGCAGCGTACGGGGAACCCAAGAGACCCAGTACTTC
J gene: TRBJ2-7; clone size: .; V gene: TRBV11-3; D gene: .; CDR3 protein: CASSLTDSYEQYF; CDR3 DNA: TGTGCCAGCAGCTTAACAGATTCCTACGAGCAGTACTTC
J gene: TRBJ2-5; clone size: .; V gene: TRBV7-7; D gene: .; CDR3 protein: CASSAPRAAQSQETQYF; CDR3 DNA: TGTGCCAGCAGCGCCCCGAGGGCAGCCCAATCCCAAGAGACCCAGTACTTC
J gene: TRBJ2-1; clone size: .; V gene: TRBV7-2; D gene: TRBD1; CDR3 protein: CASSFRQGHEQFF; CDR3 DNA: TGTGCCAGCAGCTTCAGACAGGGCCATGAGCAGTTCTTC
J gene: TRBJ2-1; clone size: few; V gene: TRBV3-1/TRBV3-2; D gene: .; CDR3 protein: CASSQRGTGGLAGSYEQFF; CDR3 DNA: TGTGCCAGCAGCCAGAGAGGGACAGGGGGACTAGCGGGTAGCTATGAGCAGTTCTTC
J gene: TRBJ2-5; clone size: .; V gene: TRBV12-3/TRBV12-4; D gene: .; CDR3 protein: CASSFQRKETQYF; CDR3 DNA: TGTGCCAGCAGTTTCCAGCGGAAAGAGACCCAGTACTTC
J gene: TRBJ2-2; clone size: .; V gene: TRBV7-9; D gene: TRBD2; CDR3 protein: CASTPLGGAGELFF; CDR3 DNA: TGTGCCAGCACTCCGCTGGGAGGGGCCGGGGAGCTGTTTTTT
J gene: TRBJ1-6; clone size: .; V gene: TRBV5-8; D gene: .; CDR3 protein: CASSTRQSNSYNSPLHF; CDR3 DNA: TGTGCCAGCAGCACCCGACAGAGCAACTCCTATAATTCACCCCTCCACTTT
J gene: TRBJ2-5; clone size: .; V gene: TRBV19; D gene: TRBD2; CDR3 protein: CASRERGPQETQYF; CDR3 DNA: TGTGCCAGTAGGGAGCGGGGGCCCCAAGAGACCCAGTACTTC
J gene: TRBJ1-1; clone size: .; V gene: TRBV7-9; D gene: .; CDR3 protein: CASSPPLGQGWGTEAFF; CDR3 DNA: TGTGCCAGCAGCCCGCCGCTGGGGCAGGGGTGGGGCACTGAAGCTTTCTTT
J gene: TRBJ2-1; clone size: .; V gene: TRBV5-1; D gene: TRBD1; CDR3 protein: CASSLVGTAHNEQFF; CDR3 DNA: TGCGCCAGCAGCTTGGTAGGGACAGCACACAATGAGCAGTTCTTC
J gene: TRBJ2-7; clone size: .; V gene: TRBV5-6; D gene: TRBD1; CDR3 protein: CASSSGTDDEQYF; CDR3 DNA: TGTGCCAGCAGCTCCGGGACAGATGACGAGCAGTACTTC
J gene: TRBJ1-5; clone size: few; V gene: TRBV2; D gene: .; CDR3 protein: CASVQGGDQPQHF; CDR3 DNA: TGTGCCAGCGTTCAGGGTGGAGATCAGCCCCAGCATTTT
J gene: TRBJ2-7; clone size: .; V gene: TRBV20-1; D gene: .; CDR3 protein: CSASDNLSPRASYEQYF; CDR3 DNA: TGCAGTGCTAGTGACAACCTTAGCCCCCGCGCCTCCTACGAGCAGTACTTC
J gene: TRBJ1-5; clone size: .; V gene: TRBV6-1; D gene: .; CDR3 protein: CASSEAGGGEQPQHF; CDR3 DNA: TGTGCCAGCAGTGAAGCGGGCGGGGGAGAGCAGCCCCAGCATTTT
J gene: TRBJ2-3; clone size: .; V gene: TRBV6-6; D gene: TRBD2; CDR3 protein: CASSPPGTSGPFGTDTQYF; CDR3 DNA: TGTGCCAGCAGTCCCCCAGGGACTAGCGGCCCCTTCGGCACAGATACGCAGTATTTT
J gene: TRBJ1-2; clone size: once; V gene: TRBV9; D gene: .; CDR3 protein: CASSARGAYGYTF; CDR3 DNA: TGTGCCAGCAGCGCTCGGGGGGCCTATGGCTACACCTTC
J gene: TRBJ2-1; clone size: once; V gene: TRBV2; D gene: TRBD2; CDR3 protein: CASSEWVGGAENEQFF; CDR3 DNA: TGTGCCAGCAGTGAATGGGTCGGGGGGGCGGAGAATGAGCAGTTCTTC
J gene: TRBJ2-5; clone size: .; V gene: TRBV15; D gene: TRBD2; CDR3 protein: CATSRQGLAGRETQYF; CDR3 DNA: TGTGCCACCAGCAGGCAGGGACTAGCGGGGCGGGAGACCCAGTACTTC
J gene: TRBJ2-7; clone size: .; V gene: TRBV30; D gene: TRBD1; CDR3 protein: CAWKGLDRVGYEQYF; CDR3 DNA: TGTGCCTGGAAAGGATTAGACAGGGTTGGCTACGAGCAGTACTTC
J gene: TRBJ2-5; clone size: .; V gene: TRBV5-1; D gene: .; CDR3 protein: CASSFLNMVQYQETQYF; CDR3 DNA: TGCGCCAGCAGCTTCCTTAACATGGTCCAGTACCAAGAGACCCAGTACTTC
J gene: TRBJ1-4; clone size: .; V gene: TRBV7-9; D gene: .; CDR3 protein: CASSLRQSSEKLFF; CDR3 DNA: TGTGCCAGCAGCTTACGACAGAGTAGTGAAAAACTGTTTTTT
J gene: TRBJ2-7; clone size: .; V gene: TRBV3-1/TRBV3-2; D gene: .; CDR3 protein: CASNPSGRTYEQYF; CDR3 DNA: TGTGCCAGCAACCCATCCGGGAGAACATACGAGCAGTACTTC
J gene: TRBJ2-5; clone size: .; V gene: TRBV25-1; D gene: TRBD1; CDR3 protein: CASSEGQGVETQYF; CDR3 DNA: TGTGCCAGCAGTGAAGGGCAGGGGGTGGAGACCCAGTACTTC
J gene: TRBJ2-6; clone size: .; V gene: TRBV3-1/TRBV3-2; D gene: TRBD1; CDR3 protein: CASSPGQGLRGANVLTF; CDR3 DNA: TGTGCCAGCAGCCCGGGACAGGGGCTACGTGGGGCCAACGTCCTGACTTTC
J gene: TRBJ1-2; clone size: .; V gene: TRBV5-1; D gene: .; CDR3 protein: CASSPFRGSYGYTF; CDR3 DNA: TGCGCCAGCAGCCCCTTTAGGGGAAGTTATGGCTACACCTTC
J gene: TRBJ2-3; clone size: .; V gene: TRBV13; D gene: .; CDR3 protein: CASSVEDGADTQYF; CDR3 DNA: TGTGCCAGCAGCGTAGAGGACGGGGCAGATACGCAGTATTTT
J gene: TRBJ2-1; clone size: .; V gene: TRBV3-1/TRBV3-2; D gene: .; CDR3 protein: CASSHTTSRSYNEQFF; CDR3 DNA: TGTGCCAGCAGCCACACGACTAGTAGGTCCTACAATGAGCAGTTCTTC
J gene: TRBJ2-2; clone size: .; V gene: TRBV12-5; D gene: TRBD1; CDR3 protein: CASGLNRGLNTGELFF; CDR3 DNA: TGTGCTAGTGGTTTGAACAGGGGCTTGAACACCGGGGAGCTGTTTTTT
J gene: TRBJ2-7; clone size: .; V gene: TRBV5-1; D gene: TRBD2; CDR3 protein: CASSLVAGEDEQYF; CDR3 DNA: TGCGCCAGCAGCTTGGTTGCGGGGGAGGACGAGCAGTACTTC
J gene: TRBJ2-1; clone size: .; V gene: TRBV15; D gene: .; CDR3 protein: CATSRDPEYEQFF; CDR3 DNA: TGTGCCACCAGCAGAGATCCGGAGTATGAGCAGTTCTTC
J gene: TRBJ2-1; clone size: .; V gene: TRBV9; D gene: TRBD2; CDR3 protein: CASSTLLAGPKYEQFF; CDR3 DNA: TGTGCCAGCAGCACGCTACTAGCGGGCCCTAAGTATGAGCAGTTCTTC
J gene: TRBJ2-7; clone size: .; V gene: TRBV7-8; D gene: TRBD2; CDR3 protein: CASSLEPLGGDEQYF; CDR3 DNA: TGTGCCAGCAGCTTAGAGCCCTTGGGGGGGGACGAGCAGTACTTC